The 18 T cell receptor beta chains below all came from one sample that was sequenced in a study of beta chain features in type 1 diabetes. The study's findings and limits: Shorter TCRB CDR3s, moderately but significantly so, marked every one of the four CD4+ subsets in Type 1 diabetes patients.

cDNA synthesis used the whole RNA isolate, giving expressed TCRB sequences. Repertoires were generated with immunoSEQ multiplex PCR, while TCRdb's copy carries only in-frame clones and drops some. The table includes about 120,000 clones, 17% detected once. No antigens are known for them. Sequencing input: central memory CD4+ T cells from blood. These receptors were taken from a man in his late teens or twenties with type 1 diabetes.

This clone showed up just a few times. The chain carries TRBV6-5 and TRBJ1-6; possibly TRBD1 for D (5 bases). The CDR3 spans 13 residues. Germline V gene sequence: CDR1 MNHEY, CDR2 SVGAGI. Between the trimmed V and J ends, which lost 8 bases and 4 bases, there was a span of 9 bases. The DNA for the CDR3 is TGTGCCAGCCGGGACGGGTATAATTCACCCCTCCACTTT. Translated, it gives CASRDGYNSPLHF.

The chain joins TRBV6-6 to TRBJ2-1; D perhaps matches TRBD1 (6 bases). The CDR3 spans 16 residues. The germline V gene encodes CDR1 MNHNY and CDR2 SVGAGI (reference sequence). The V end lost 0 bases, the J end lost 12 bases, and 21 bases lay between the germline ends. The CDR3 DNA reads TGTGCCAGCAGTTACTCAACTCAGGGGCAATCTAGTGGGCAGTTCTTC. Protein product: CASSYSTQGQSSGQFF.

The chain combines TRBV18 with TRBJ1-3; TRBD1 matches 7 bases. The J segment lost 2 bases and the V segment lost 4 bases, leaving 8 bases of the junction unmatched. The CDR3 totals 16 residues. Germline V gives CDR1 KGHSH, CDR2 LQKENI. The CDR3 here is CASSLGQAVTGNTIYF. The CDR3 DNA reads as TGTGCCAGCTCACTCGGACAGGCGGTGACTGGAAACACCATATATTTT. The full variable domain, completed using reference TRBV18 and TRBJ1-3, is NAGVMQNPRHLVRRRGQEARLRCSPMKGHSHVYWYRQLPEEGLKFMVYLQKENIIDESGMPKERFSAEFPKEGPSILRIQQVVRGDSAAYFCASSLGQAVTGNTIYFGEGSWLTVV.

This clone occurred a few times. J is TRBJ1-1 and V is TRBV9; weak D call: TRBD1 (6 bases). Between the trimmed V and J ends, which lost 2 bases and 2 bases, there was a span of 10 bases. Germline V CDR1 and CDR2: SGDLS, YYNGEE. This CDR3 is 14 amino acids long. The CDR3 DNA is TGTGCCAGCAGCGTTCAACAGGGCAACACTGAAGCTTTCTTT. It translates to CASSVQQGNTEAFF.

The chain uses TRBV10-3 and TRBJ1-3; the D is unclear. Germline CDR1 is ENHRY and CDR2 is SYGVKD. The CDR3 is 14 residues long. With 7 bases removed from V and 3 bases from J, the gap between germline ends came to 13 bases. The CDR3 spells CAITPGDGGNTIYF. In DNA, the CDR3 is TGTGCCATCACCCCGGGAGACGGTGGAAACACCATATATTTT.

This chain joins TRBV29-1 and TRBJ2-3, with 7 bases lining up with TRBD1. CDR1 and CDR2 (germline): SQVTM, ANQGSEA. The trim removed 7 bases at V and 1 base at J, leaving 5 bases unmatched. The CDR3 has 13 amino acids. CDR3 loop: CSARQGGTDTQYF. CDR3 sequence (DNA): TGCAGCGCGAGACAGGGAGGCACAGATACGCAGTATTTT.

V usage is TRBV7-9 and J usage is TRBJ1-2; 7 bases match TRBD1. CDR1 and CDR2 (germline): SEHNR, FQNEAQ (reference sequence). J lost 1 base, V lost 5 bases, and 7 bases had no gene match. This CDR3 has 15 residues. This CDR3 reads CASSGEGQFNYGYTF. CDR3 coding DNA: TGTGCCAGCAGCGGGGAGGGACAGTTTAACTATGGCTACACCTTC.

This clone was picked up a small number of times. The rearrangement links TRBV6-5 to TRBJ1-1, with no clear D. CDR3 length: 16 amino acids. Germline V lookup: CDR1 MNHEY, CDR2 SVGAGI. V was cut by 2 bases and J by 0 bases, with 13 bases left in between. The CDR3 reads CASSYQKGILNTEAFF. The CDR3 DNA follows: TGTGCCAGCAGTTACCAGAAGGGTATCTTGAACACTGAAGCTTTCTTT.

This clone appeared a few times. The chain employs TRBV28 and TRBJ2-7, with TRBD2 matching over 7 bases. The CDR3 has 14 residues. J was trimmed by 2 bases and V by 8 bases; bases with no gene match: 9. The V gene's germline CDR1 is MDHEN and CDR2 SYDVKM. This chain's CDR3 is CASAWEAGAYEQYF. The CDR3 nucleotides read TGTGCCAGCGCCTGGGAGGCGGGGGCCTACGAGCAGTACTTC.

This clone showed up just a few times. The chain combines TRBV18 with TRBJ2-7, with 7 bases that match TRBD1. J gave up 2 bases and V 4 bases, and 11 bases lay outside the gene matches. The CDR3 contains 16 residues. Germline CDR1 is KGHSH and CDR2 is LQKENI. The DNA of the CDR3 is TGTGCCAGCTCACTTTGGACAGGCCGAAGCACCTACGAGCAGTACTTC. It translates to CASSLWTGRSTYEQYF.

The chain combines TRBV30 with TRBJ2-1; D is possibly TRBD2 (5 bases). Germline V gene lookup returns CDR1 GTSNPN and CDR2 SVGIG (reference sequence). V was clipped by 1 base and J by 5 bases, with 15 bases between them. This CDR3 spans 15 amino acids. The CDR3 here is CAWSARGNPDNEQFF. CDR3 coding DNA: TGTGCCTGGAGTGCTAGAGGGAACCCTGACAATGAGCAGTTCTTC.

This clone was seen a handful of times. The J gene is TRBJ2-1, the V gene TRBV5-1; 9 bases are shared with TRBD2. Unmatched junction bases numbered 12, after V lost 5 bases and J lost 3 bases. Germline CDR1 and CDR2: SGHRS and YFSETQ. There are 17 residues in the CDR3. The CDR3 is CASSLGPGGGVYNEQFF. The DNA of the CDR3 is TGCGCCAGCAGTCTCGGTCCCGGCGGGGGGGTCTACAATGAGCAGTTCTTC.

The rearrangement links TRBV6-6 to TRBJ1-1; 7 bases map to TRBD1. CDR1 and CDR2 from the germline V gene are MNHNY and SVGAGI (reference sequence). V trimming: 6 bases; J trimming: 5 bases; junction bases outside the gene matches: 3. The CDR3 sequence is 12 residues long. In DNA, the CDR3 is TGTGCCAGCAGAGAACAGGGGACTGAAGCTTTCTTT. Translation: CASREQGTEAFF.

The rearrangement joins TRBV15 to TRBJ2-7; D is perhaps TRBD1 or TRBD2 (5 bases each). The CDR3 sequence is 14 residues long. CDR1 is LNHNV, CDR2 YYDKDF, per germline (reference sequence). Trimming pared 0 bases from V and 6 bases from J, leaving 12 bases between. The chain's CDR3 is CATSREIRDVEQYF. The CDR3 DNA reads TGTGCCACCAGCAGAGAAATCAGGGACGTCGAGCAGTACTTC.

This clone appeared once. V and J are TRBV7-9 and TRBJ2-5; 11 nucleotides match TRBD2. TRBJ2-7 matches the DNA end more closely, so the J call is doubtful. Germline V CDR1 and CDR2: SEHNR, FQNEAQ (reference sequence). CDR3 size: 16 residues. The CDR3 here is CASSLSGTSGSLEQYF. The CDR3 nucleotides read TGTGCCAGCAGCTTATCCGGGACTAGCGGCTCCCTCGAGCAGTACTTC.

This clone has a handful of counts. This chain connects TRBV23-1 to TRBJ1-2, with 10 bases identical to TRBD1. TRBV23-1 is sorted into the ORF group, with uncertain function. Losses at the gene ends were 3 bases for V and 7 bases for J; bases not matched to a gene: 14. This CDR3 contains 17 residues. The CDR3 DNA reads as TGCGCCAGCAGTCAGTCACCTCCGGGACAGGGGCGTGTTGGCTACACCTTC. It translates to CASSQSPPGQGRVGYTF.

This clone came up a few times. V and J are TRBV28 and TRBJ1-1; no clear D. Germline values: CDR1 MDHEN, CDR2 SYDVKM. V lost 6 bases and J lost 11, with 10 bases in between. The CDR3 runs to 10 residues. CDR3 coding DNA: TGTGCCAGCAGGGGCCTGGCCGCTTTCTTT. Translating it yields CASRGLAAFF.

This clone has ten or more counts. The chain uses TRBV7-2 and TRBJ2-3; no clear D gene. CDR1 and CDR2 from the germline V gene are SGHTA and FQGNSA. The CDR3 loop spans 12 amino acids. V shed 3 bases and J shed 8 bases, with 9 bases lying between them. CDR3 coding DNA: TGTGCCAGCAGCTTCGACTCGCCTACGCAGTATTTT. Its translation is CASSFDSPTQYF.